This T cell receptor (beta chain) is from a study of Graves' ophthalmopathy and Graves' hyperthyroidism. Study results and limitations: The blood repertoire also included most expanded thyroid clonotypes above 0.001 frequency. The model reached around 64% sensitivity and around 74% specificity for predicting ophthalmopathy progression.

Where ophthalmopathy was present, donors had moderate-to-severe activity, CAS ≥3, NOSPECS ≥4 and duration under 3 months. Excluded were patients with other autoimmune diseases, uncontrolled infections, pregnancy or lactation. TCR beta CDR3 regions were amplified from RNA transcripts. HTBI primers were employed in first-round RT-PCR, then a second-round multiplex PCR followed. TCRdb processed the multiplex PCR reads anew with MiXCR; each CDR3 protein has one entry. The data show 210,000 or so distinct CDR3 sequences, approximately 28% seen once. This CDR3 contains 15 residues. V lost 10 bases, J lost 2 bases, and 20 bases lay in between. With regard to this clonotype: The antigen is not known.

V gene TRBV12-3 or TRBV12-4 combines with J gene TRBJ1-1; perhaps TRBD1 as D (5 bases). Source material: peripheral blood. The sequence derives from a man in his forties or fifties with Graves' ophthalmopathy. CDR3 sequence (DNA): TGTGCCACCCAGCCCCGGGGGGACCTCAACACTGAAGCTTTCTTT. Translation gives CATQPRGDLNTEAFF.